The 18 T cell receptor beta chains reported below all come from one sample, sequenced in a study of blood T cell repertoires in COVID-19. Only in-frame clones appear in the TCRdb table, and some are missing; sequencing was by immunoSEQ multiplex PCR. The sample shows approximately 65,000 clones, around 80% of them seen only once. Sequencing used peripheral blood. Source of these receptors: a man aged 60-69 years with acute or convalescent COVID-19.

The CDR3 loop reads CASSLPPGLALSYEQYF. The CDR3 DNA reads TGTGCCAGCAGCCTGCCCCCGGGACTAGCGCTATCCTACGAGCAGTACTTC. The V gene is TRBV2, the J gene TRBJ2-7; 10 bases match TRBD2. In germline, CDR1 is SNHLY, CDR2 FYNNEI. The V gene end was trimmed by 6 bases and the J gene end by 1 base; junction bases not matched to a gene: 12. The CDR3 is 17 residues long. Full variable domain (missing parts from reference TRBV2 and TRBJ2-7): EPEVTQTPSHQVTQMGQEVILRCVPISNHLYFYWYRQILGQKVEFLVSFYNNEISEKSEIFDDQFSVERPDGSNFTLKIRSTKLEDSAMYFCASSLPPGLALSYEQYFGPGTRLTVT.

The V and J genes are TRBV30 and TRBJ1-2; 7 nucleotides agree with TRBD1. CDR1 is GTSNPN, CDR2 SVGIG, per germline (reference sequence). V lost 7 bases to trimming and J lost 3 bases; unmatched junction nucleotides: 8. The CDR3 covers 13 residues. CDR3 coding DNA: TGTGCCTTCAGCCGGGACAGCTACTATGGCTACACCTTC. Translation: CAFSRDSYYGYTF.

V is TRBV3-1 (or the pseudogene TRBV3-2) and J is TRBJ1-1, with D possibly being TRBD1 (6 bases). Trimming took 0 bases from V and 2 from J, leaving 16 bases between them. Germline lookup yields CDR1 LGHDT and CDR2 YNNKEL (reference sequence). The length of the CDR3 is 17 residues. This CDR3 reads CASSQDLGGTVNTEAFF. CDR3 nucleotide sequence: TGTGCCAGCAGCCAAGATCTTGGGGGCACAGTAAACACTGAAGCTTTCTTT.

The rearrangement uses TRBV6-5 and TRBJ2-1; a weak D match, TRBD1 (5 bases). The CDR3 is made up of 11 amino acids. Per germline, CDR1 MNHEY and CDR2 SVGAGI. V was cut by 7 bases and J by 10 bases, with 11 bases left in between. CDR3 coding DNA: TGTGCCAGCATCCTGGGGCGGGAGCAGTTCTTC. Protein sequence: CASILGREQFF.

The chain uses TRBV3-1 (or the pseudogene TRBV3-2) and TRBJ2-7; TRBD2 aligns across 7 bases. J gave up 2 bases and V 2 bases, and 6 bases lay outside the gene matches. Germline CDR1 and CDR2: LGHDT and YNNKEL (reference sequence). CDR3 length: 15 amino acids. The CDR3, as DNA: TGTGCCAGCAGCCAATCCGGGAGGCCCACCTACGAGCAGTACTTC. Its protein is CASSQSGRPTYEQYF.

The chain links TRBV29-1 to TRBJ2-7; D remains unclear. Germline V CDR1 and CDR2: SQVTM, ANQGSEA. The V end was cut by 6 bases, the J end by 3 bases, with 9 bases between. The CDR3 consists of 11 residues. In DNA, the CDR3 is TGCAGCGTCACAGATTTCTACGAGCAGTACTTC. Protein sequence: CSVTDFYEQYF.

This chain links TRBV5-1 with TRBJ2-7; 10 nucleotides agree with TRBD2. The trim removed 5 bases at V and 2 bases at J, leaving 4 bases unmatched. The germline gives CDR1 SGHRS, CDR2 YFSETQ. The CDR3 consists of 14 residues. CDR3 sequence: CASSRTSGAYEQYF. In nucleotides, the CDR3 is TGCGCCAGCAGTAGGACTAGCGGAGCCTACGAGCAGTACTTC.

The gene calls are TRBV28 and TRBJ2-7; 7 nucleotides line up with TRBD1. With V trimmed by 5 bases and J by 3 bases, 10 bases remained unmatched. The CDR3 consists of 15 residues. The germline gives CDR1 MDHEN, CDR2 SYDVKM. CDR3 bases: TGTGCCAGCAGTATCCCCGGGACAGAGCGCTACGAGCAGTACTTC. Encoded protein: CASSIPGTERYEQYF.

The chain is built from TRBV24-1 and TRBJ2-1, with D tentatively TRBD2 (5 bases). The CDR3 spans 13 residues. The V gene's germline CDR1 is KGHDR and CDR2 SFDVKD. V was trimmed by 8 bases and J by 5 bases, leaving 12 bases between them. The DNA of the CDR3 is TGTGCCACCAACCACGGGATAAACAATGAGCAGTTCTTC. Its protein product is CATNHGINNEQFF.

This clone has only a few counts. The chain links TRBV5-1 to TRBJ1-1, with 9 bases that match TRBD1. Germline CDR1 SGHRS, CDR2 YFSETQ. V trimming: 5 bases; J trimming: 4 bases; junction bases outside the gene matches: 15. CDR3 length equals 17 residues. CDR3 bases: TGCGCCAGCAGTCATACGGGACAGGGTTCTTTTGGCACTGAAGCTTTCTTT. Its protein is CASSHTGQGSFGTEAFF.

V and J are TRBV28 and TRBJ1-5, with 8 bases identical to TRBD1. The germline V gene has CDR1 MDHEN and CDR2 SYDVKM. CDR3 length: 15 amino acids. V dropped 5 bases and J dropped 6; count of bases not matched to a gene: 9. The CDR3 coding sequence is TGTGCCAGCAGTCGAAGGACAGGGAGGACTCAGCCCCAGCATTTT. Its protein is CASSRRTGRTQPQHF.

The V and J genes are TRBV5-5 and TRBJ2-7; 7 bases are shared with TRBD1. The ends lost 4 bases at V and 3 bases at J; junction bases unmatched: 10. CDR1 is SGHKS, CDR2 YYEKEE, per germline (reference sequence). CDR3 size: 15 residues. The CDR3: CASSPTGTEIYEQYF. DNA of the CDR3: TGTGCCAGCAGCCCTACGGGGACAGAAATCTACGAGCAGTACTTC.

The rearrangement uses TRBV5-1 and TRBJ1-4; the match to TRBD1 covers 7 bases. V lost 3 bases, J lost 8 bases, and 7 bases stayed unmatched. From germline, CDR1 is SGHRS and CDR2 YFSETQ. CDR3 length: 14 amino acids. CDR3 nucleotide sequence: TGCGCCAGCAGCTGGACAGGTGGGAAGGAAAAACTGTTTTTT. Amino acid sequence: CASSWTGGKEKLFF.

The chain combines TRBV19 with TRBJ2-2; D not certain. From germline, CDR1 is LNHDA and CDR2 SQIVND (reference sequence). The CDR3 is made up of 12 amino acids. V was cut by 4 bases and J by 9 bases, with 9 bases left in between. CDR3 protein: CASSSSSWELFF. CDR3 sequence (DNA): TGTGCCAGTAGTAGTAGTTCTTGGGAGCTGTTTTTT.

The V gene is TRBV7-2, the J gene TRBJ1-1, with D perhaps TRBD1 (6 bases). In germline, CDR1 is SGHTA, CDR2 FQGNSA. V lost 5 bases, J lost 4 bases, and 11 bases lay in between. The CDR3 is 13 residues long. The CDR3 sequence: CASSEARGTEAFF. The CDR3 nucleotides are TGTGCCAGCAGCGAGGCCAGGGGCACTGAAGCTTTCTTT.

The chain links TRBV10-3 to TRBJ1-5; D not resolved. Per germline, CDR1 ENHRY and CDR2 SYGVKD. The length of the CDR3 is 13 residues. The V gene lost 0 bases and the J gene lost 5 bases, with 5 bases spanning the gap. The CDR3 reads CAISESGHQPQHF. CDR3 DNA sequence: TGTGCCATCAGTGAGTCGGGCCATCAGCCCCAGCATTTT.

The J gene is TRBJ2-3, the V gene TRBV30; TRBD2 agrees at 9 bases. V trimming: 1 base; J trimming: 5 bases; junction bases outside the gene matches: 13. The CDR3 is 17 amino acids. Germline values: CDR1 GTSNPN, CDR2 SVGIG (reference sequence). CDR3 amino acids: CAWSDATGGRALDTQYF. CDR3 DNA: TGTGCCTGGAGTGACGCTACGGGCGGGAGGGCCCTAGATACGCAGTATTTT.

CDR3 amino acids: CASRMANSPLHF. The CDR3 nucleotides read TGTGCCAGTAGAATGGCAAATTCACCCCTCCACTTT. The chain employs TRBV19 and TRBJ1-6; the D is unclear. From germline, CDR1 is LNHDA and CDR2 SQIVND (reference sequence). V was clipped by 6 bases and J by 7 bases, with 7 bases between them. This CDR3 is 12 amino acids long.